This is a list of T cell receptor beta chains from one sample in a study of CD8 T cells in Susac syndrome. One entry per CDR3 protein, called by TCRdb with MiXCR from the immunoSEQ multiplex PCR reads. The data show fewer than 350,000 distinct CDR3 sequences, approximately 90% seen once. The sequenced sample consisted of CD4+ T cells from PBMCs. The receptor set was obtained from a human donor with multiple sclerosis. The CDR3 runs from the conserved cysteine through the conserved F or W.

cdr3_aa: CASSRASNQPQHF
j_call: TRBJ1-5
v_call: TRBV6-5

cdr3_aa: CASSSPTGTAYKNIQYF
j_call: TRBJ2-4
v_call: TRBV11-2

cdr3_aa: CASRSEQGRTEAFF
j_call: TRBJ1-1
v_call: TRBV25-1

cdr3_aa: CASSLTLGTEAFF
j_call: TRBJ1-1
v_call: TRBV5-4

cdr3_aa: CASSEGSSSYNEQFF
j_call: TRBJ2-1
v_call: TRBV19

cdr3_aa: CASSPRGGQGAWDIQYF
j_call: TRBJ2-4
v_call: TRBV9

cdr3_aa: CASSLTDGDSNQPQHF
j_call: TRBJ1-5
v_call: TRBV5-6

cdr3_aa: CASSPLSGAYNEQFF
j_call: TRBJ2-1
v_call: TRBV18

cdr3_aa: CASSLESYYNEQFF
j_call: TRBJ2-1
v_call: TRBV5-1

cdr3_aa: CASSEPYRVHEQYF
j_call: TRBJ2-7
v_call: TRBV6-1

cdr3_aa: CASSKNNLAVQETQYF
j_call: TRBJ2-5
v_call: TRBV5-4

cdr3_aa: CASSYLSGMNTEAFF
j_call: TRBJ1-1
v_call: TRBV6-2/TRBV6-3

cdr3_aa: CASSYGGYSYNEQFF
j_call: TRBJ2-1
v_call: TRBV6-6

cdr3_aa: CAIRVAENQPQHF
j_call: TRBJ1-5
v_call: TRBV10-3

cdr3_aa: CASSLTGDSPLHF
j_call: TRBJ1-6
v_call: TRBV3-1

cdr3_aa: CASGGLIGANVLTF
j_call: TRBJ2-6
v_call: TRBV7-9

cdr3_aa: CASKPWGAYNQPQHF
j_call: TRBJ1-5
v_call: TRBV19

cdr3_aa: CASSPLSGSRTGELFF
j_call: TRBJ2-2
v_call: TRBV9

cdr3_aa: CAISPGQGLYEQYF
j_call: TRBJ2-7
v_call: TRBV10-3

cdr3_aa: CSARAQGNTEAFF
j_call: TRBJ1-1
v_call: TRBV20-1

cdr3_aa: CASSVSGYGETQYF
j_call: TRBJ2-5
v_call: TRBV18

cdr3_aa: CASSFARDYTDTQYF
j_call: TRBJ2-3
v_call: TRBV5-1

cdr3_aa: CASSSRLLWETQYF
j_call: TRBJ2-5
v_call: TRBV12-3/TRBV12-4

cdr3_aa: CASSESGRYEQYF
j_call: TRBJ2-7
v_call: TRBV6-1

cdr3_aa: CATSDREGGGIYNEQFF
j_call: TRBJ2-1
v_call: TRBV24-1

cdr3_aa: CSARRTPLSYNEQFF
j_call: TRBJ2-1
v_call: TRBV20-1

cdr3_aa: CAWSVQQYNEQFF
j_call: TRBJ2-1
v_call: TRBV30

cdr3_aa: CASSNYKGASGNTIYF
j_call: TRBJ1-3
v_call: TRBV2

cdr3_aa: CASSQREETQYF
j_call: TRBJ2-5
v_call: TRBV3-1

cdr3_aa: CASSPRVAGFDEQFF
j_call: TRBJ2-1
v_call: TRBV9

cdr3_aa: CASSVRVGNTIYF
j_call: TRBJ1-3
v_call: TRBV6-1

cdr3_aa: CASSFTGGGYGYTF
j_call: TRBJ1-2
v_call: TRBV28

cdr3_aa: CASSLGGRANNEQFF
j_call: TRBJ2-1
v_call: TRBV7-2

cdr3_aa: CASSDWERRNSPLHF
j_call: TRBJ1-6
v_call: TRBV5-1

cdr3_aa: CASSPASRQPQHF
j_call: TRBJ1-5
v_call: TRBV19

cdr3_aa: CASLVGGVTNEKLFF
j_call: TRBJ1-4
v_call: TRBV2

cdr3_aa: CASSEASRWQVASNQPQHF
j_call: TRBJ1-5
v_call: TRBV2

cdr3_aa: CASSYVGGRVPLHF
j_call: TRBJ1-6
v_call: TRBV6-5

cdr3_aa: CASSLDWGKHTEAFF
j_call: TRBJ1-1
v_call: TRBV5-4

cdr3_aa: CASSIDRASGVSSYEQYF
j_call: TRBJ2-7
v_call: TRBV19

cdr3_aa: CASSLLSGGQPQHF
j_call: TRBJ1-5
v_call: TRBV12-3/TRBV12-4

cdr3_aa: CASSYSTVSGSTDTQYF
j_call: TRBJ2-3
v_call: TRBV6-2/TRBV6-3

cdr3_aa: CASLTGRGVETQYF
j_call: TRBJ2-5
v_call: TRBV6-1

cdr3_aa: CASNTRDRATDTQYF
j_call: TRBJ2-3
v_call: TRBV12-3/TRBV12-4

cdr3_aa: CASSLTVSTEAFF
j_call: TRBJ1-1
v_call: TRBV7-3

cdr3_aa: CASRERIQRNYGYTF
j_call: TRBJ1-2
v_call: TRBV5-1

cdr3_aa: CASSFGAGEETQYF
j_call: TRBJ2-5
v_call: TRBV12-3/TRBV12-4

cdr3_aa: CASSRQGADSPLHF
j_call: TRBJ1-6
v_call: TRBV5-4

cdr3_aa: CASSSPPGQETQYF
j_call: TRBJ2-5
v_call: TRBV7-2

cdr3_aa: CATSDSLPGSYNEQFF
j_call: TRBJ2-1
v_call: TRBV24-1

cdr3_aa: CASNGGWGVNVF
j_call: TRBJ2-1
v_call: TRBV6-5

cdr3_aa: CASSLRGARRGTQYF
j_call: TRBJ2-5
v_call: TRBV28

cdr3_aa: CASRRRETQYF
j_call: TRBJ2-5
v_call: TRBV3-1

cdr3_aa: CASSFLHNEQFF
j_call: TRBJ2-1
v_call: TRBV11-1

cdr3_aa: CASSRVARETQYF
j_call: TRBJ2-5
v_call: TRBV6-5

cdr3_aa: CASSVGEGRNQPQHF
j_call: TRBJ1-5
v_call: TRBV9

cdr3_aa: CASKGPGGVTKNIQYF
j_call: TRBJ2-4
v_call: TRBV23-1

cdr3_aa: CARGSPGHFQETQYF
j_call: TRBJ2-5
v_call: TRBV2

cdr3_aa: CASSLGETTSTQYF
j_call: TRBJ2-5
v_call: TRBV3-1